One sample yielded the 9 T cell receptor beta chains listed below, sequenced in a study of blood T cells in healthy people across ages. A second PCR, run for about 6 to 11 cycles, used a sample-barcoded 5' primer plus a J-beta primer mix. Each CDR3 protein is one row after TCRdb ran MiXCR on the 5' RACE reads. The sample carries under 750,000 distinct CDR3 sequences, 40% to 50% recorded once. Material for sequencing was blood. These receptors were taken from a man older than 75 in good health.

The chain is built from TRBV7-2 and TRBJ2-7; D is undetermined. Between the trimmed V and J ends, which lost 4 bases and 7 bases, there was a span of 14 bases. This CDR3 has 13 residues. Germline V gene sequence: CDR1 SGHTA, CDR2 FQGNSA. The CDR3 loop is CASSWAVLREQYF. Written as DNA, the CDR3 is TGTGCCAGCAGCTGGGCAGTACTGAGGGAGCAGTACTTC.

The V call is TRBV20-1, the J call TRBJ2-5; 7 bases match TRBD2. The CDR3 loop spans 14 amino acids. The V gene end was trimmed by 3 bases and the J gene end by 0 bases; junction bases not matched to a gene: 4. In germline, CDR1 is DFQATT, CDR2 SNEGSKA (reference sequence). This CDR3 reads CSASPGTNQETQYF. CDR3 DNA sequence: TGCAGTGCTAGCCCTGGGACTAACCAAGAGACCCAGTACTTC.

Remarks on this clonotype: Germline and junction disagree at one end, which may indicate a read error. This CDR3 is CVSNLGQYTQYF. In DNA, the CDR3 is TGTGTCAGCAACCTAGGACAGTATACGCAGTATTTT. The rearrangement links TRBV5-8 to TRBJ2-3, with D perhaps TRBD1 (6 bases). The germline V gene has CDR1 SGHTS and CDR2 YDEGEE. There are 12 residues in the CDR3.

This rearrangement joins TRBV5-1 to TRBJ2-1; 9 bases agree with TRBD1. Per germline, CDR1 SGHRS and CDR2 YFSETQ. With 4 bases clipped from V and 7 bases from J, the junction kept 12 bases outside the gene matches. This CDR3 spans 16 amino acids. In DNA form, the CDR3 reads TGCGCCAGCAGCCCAACGGGACAGGGTTATGAGAATGAGCAGTTCTTC. It is translated as CASSPTGQGYENEQFF. The full variable domain, with the rest looked up from reference TRBV5-1 and TRBJ2-1, is KAGVTQTPRYLIKTRGQQVTLSCSPISGHRSVSWYQQTPGQGLQFLFEYFSETQRNKGNFPGRFSGRQFSNSRSEMNVSTLELGDSALYLCASSPTGQGYENEQFFGPGTRLTVL.

The CDR3 DNA sequence: TGCAGTGCTCGGGGTGACCCGACGGAAGAGACCCGGTACTTC. Its protein is CSARGDPTEETRYF. V gene TRBV20-1 combines with J gene TRBJ2-7; D is perhaps TRBD2 (5 bases). In germline, CDR1 is DFQATT, CDR2 SNEGSKA (reference sequence). The CDR3 contains 14 residues. V lost 5 bases and J lost 12, with 26 bases in between.

The chain combines TRBV7-9 with TRBJ2-1; 10 bases fit TRBD2. The ends lost 4 bases at V and 5 bases at J; junction bases unmatched: 5. This CDR3 has 15 amino acids. Germline CDR1 reads SEHNR; CDR2 reads FQNEAQ (reference sequence). The DNA of the CDR3 is TGTGCCAGCAGCTCGACTAGCGGGTTCCACAATGAGCAGTTCTTC. Translating it yields CASSSTSGFHNEQFF.

This clonotype was counted a few times. The chain recombines TRBV10-3 with TRBJ1-1; D perhaps matches TRBD1 (5 bases). The CDR3 has 17 residues. The V gene's germline CDR1 is ENHRY and CDR2 SYGVKD. V lost 4 bases to trimming and J lost 0 bases, with 18 bases between them. CDR3 protein: CAISVSGQPTVNTEAFF. For the CDR3, the DNA is TGTGCCATCAGTGTTAGCGGACAACCGACGGTGAACACTGAAGCTTTCTTT.

Comments on this clonotype: At one of its ends the junction is not consistent with the germline gene, which may arise from a read error. The rearrangement joins TRBV5-6 to TRBJ2-4; D gene uncertain. Germline V lookup: CDR1 SGHDT, CDR2 YYEEEE. This CDR3 is 14 amino acids long. The CDR3 region has the DNA TGTGCCAGCAGCCCTGGTGGAGCCAAAGACATTCAGTACTTC. This translates into CASSPGGAKDIQYF.

This chain links TRBV9 with TRBJ2-1; weak D call: TRBD2 (7 bases). This CDR3 region has 16 residues. Trimming cost V 0 bases and J 6 bases, with 16 bases left between them. Germline-derived CDR1 and CDR2 are SGDLS and YYNGEE. The CDR3 DNA reads TGTGCCAGCAGCGTAGACGGAACGGGGGGCTTCAATGAGCAGTTCTTC. The encoded protein is CASSVDGTGGFNEQFF.